Sequencing of this T cell receptor beta chain was carried out in a study of T cell repertoires in cytomegalovirus infection. Overall study context: CMV epitopes that were recently identified and HLA-C-restricted were used alongside well-studied HLA-B-restricted ones. Study-wide points: The ex vivo response showed dominance by HLA-C-restricted CMV-specific TCR beta clonotypes.

This clonotype appeared a few times. Its antigen is still unknown. TCRdb called the reads again in MiXCR, with one record for every CDR3 protein. The sample shows roughly 350,000 distinct CDR3 sequences, approximately 35% of them seen only once. CDR3 size: 14 residues. The V and J ends lost 6 bases and 0 bases respectively, with 9 bases between them. The specimen was cultured PBMCs, collected from culture after CMV antigen stimulation. The rearrangement links TRBV12-3 or TRBV12-4 to TRBJ1-3; no clear D. The TCR comes from a human donor in good health (CMV status not recorded). Some clones in this sample may be carry-over from other donors' samples. This CDR3 reads CASSRVDSGNTIYF. The CDR3 region has the DNA TGTGCCAGCAGCCGTGTCGACTCTGGAAACACCATATATTTT.